Following are 10 T cell receptor beta chains from one sample sequenced in a study of OX40 agonist ivuxolimab in advanced cancers. The method was immunoSEQ multiplex PCR; TCRdb's version includes in-frame clones alone and lacks a portion of them. Among about 47,000 clones listed, less than 90% were seen once. The sequencing used CD4+ or CD8+ T cells sorted from blood, collected in a trial of the OX40 agonist ivuxolimab. The receptors were gathered from an adult with an advanced solid tumor such as melanoma, head and neck, liver or kidney cancer.

The chain couples TRBV28 to TRBJ2-1; D is undetermined. The CDR3 has 15 residues. Germline V gene lookup returns CDR1 MDHEN and CDR2 SYDVKM. V was cut by 10 bases and J by 0 bases, with 16 bases left in between. CDR3 protein: CATAPVVSSYNEQFF. The CDR3 region has the DNA TGTGCCACCGCCCCCGTAGTCAGCTCCTACAATGAGCAGTTCTTC.

The gene calls are TRBV11-2 and TRBJ1-2, with a tentative D call TRBD1 (6 bases). The CDR3 has 13 residues. V was pared by 5 bases and J by 5 bases, with 12 bases between. Germline V gives CDR1 SGHAT, CDR2 FQNNGV. The CDR3 reads CASSLRTDYGYTF. The CDR3 nucleotides are TGTGCCAGCAGCCTACGGACAGATTATGGCTACACCTTC.

CDR3 in DNA: TGTGCCAGCAGCTTAGTGCCGGGTGACACTGAAGCTTTCTTT. Translation gives CASSLVPGDTEAFF. The rearrangement joins TRBV7-3 to TRBJ1-1; D is ambiguous. This CDR3 contains 14 residues. Germline V CDR1 and CDR2: SGHTA, FQGTGA. V shed 2 bases and J shed 3 bases, with 10 bases lying between them.

This clone has a handful of counts. V gene TRBV13 combines with J gene TRBJ2-7; the match to TRBD1 covers 9 bases. CDR1 is PRHDT and CDR2 is FYEKMQ in the germline V gene (reference sequence). This CDR3 has 14 residues. The junction had 9 bases not matched to a gene; V was cut back by 7 bases and J by 5 bases. The CDR3 loop is CASNVQGAFNEQYF. The CDR3 bases are TGTGCCAGCAACGTACAGGGGGCTTTCAACGAGCAGTACTTC.

The rearrangement joins TRBV4-2 to TRBJ1-1; TRBD1 aligns across 11 bases. Trimming removed 0 bases from V and 1 base from J; junction bases left unmatched: 7. The CDR3 sequence is 18 residues long. Germline CDR1 and CDR2: LGHNA and YNFKEQ. The CDR3: CASSQDPGQGAENTEAFF. The DNA for the CDR3 is TGTGCCAGCAGCCAAGATCCCGGACAGGGGGCAGAGAACACTGAAGCTTTCTTT.

The chain recombines TRBV6-1 with TRBJ1-2; D is possibly TRBD1 (6 bases). The germline V gene has CDR1 MNHNS and CDR2 SASEGT. V dropped 11 bases and J dropped 4 bases, with 14 bases sitting between them. This CDR3 has 12 amino acids. The CDR3 loop reads CALRDTFYGYTF. CDR3 sequence (DNA): TGTGCCCTGAGGGACACCTTCTATGGCTACACCTTC.

This clone has just one count. V usage is TRBV15 and J usage is TRBJ1-2, with no clear D. The germline V gene has CDR1 LNHNV and CDR2 YYDKDF (reference sequence). The V end lost 0 bases, the J end lost 4 bases, and 12 bases lay between the germline ends. This CDR3 has 15 residues. CDR3 region: CATSRDVGQSYGYTF. The DNA of the CDR3 is TGTGCCACCAGCAGAGATGTAGGGCAGTCCTATGGCTACACCTTC.

This clone was recorded once. The CDR3 DNA follows: TGTGCCAGCAGCTTAACTGTATCGGCCCAGCCCCCTGGCTACACCTTC. Its protein is CASSLTVSAQPPGYTF. The chain carries TRBV7-9 and TRBJ1-2; the D is unclear. The CDR3 is 16 amino acids. Germline V gives CDR1 SEHNR, CDR2 FQNEAQ (reference sequence). V was cut by 2 bases and J by 7 bases, with 20 bases left in between. Based on the CDR3 plus reference TRBV7-9 and TRBJ1-2, the full variable domain is DTGVSQNPRHKITKRGQNVTFRCDPISEHNRLYWYRQTLGQGPEFLTYFQNEAQLEKSRLLSDRFSAERPKGSFSTLEIQRTEQGDSAMYLCASSLTVSAQPPGYTFGSGTRLTVV.

Ten or more counts support this clone. The chain joins TRBV27 to TRBJ2-1, with D unresolved. The germline gives CDR1 MNHEY, CDR2 SMNVEV (reference sequence). V lost 3 bases and J lost 2, with 2 bases in between. This CDR3 contains 12 residues. This chain's CDR3 is CASSFAYNEQFF. In DNA, the CDR3 is TGTGCCAGCAGTTTCGCCTACAATGAGCAGTTCTTC.

V is TRBV7-9 and J is TRBJ2-7; D tentatively reads TRBD1 or TRBD2 (5 bases each). Between the trimmed V and J ends, which lost 1 base and 2 bases, there was a span of 12 bases. There are 15 residues in the CDR3. Germline values: CDR1 SEHNR, CDR2 FQNEAQ (reference sequence). The CDR3: CASSLDPGRTYEQYF. CDR3 coding DNA: TGTGCCAGCAGCTTAGACCCGGGACGGACCTACGAGCAGTACTTC.